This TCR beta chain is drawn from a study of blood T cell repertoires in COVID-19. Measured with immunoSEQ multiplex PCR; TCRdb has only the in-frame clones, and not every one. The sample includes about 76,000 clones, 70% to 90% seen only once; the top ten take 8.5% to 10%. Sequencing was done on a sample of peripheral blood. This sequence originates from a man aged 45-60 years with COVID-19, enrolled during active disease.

In DNA form, the CDR3 reads TGTGCCAGCAGCTTAACCACAGGGGGCGTCCTGACTTTC. Translation gives CASSLTTGGVLTF. J is TRBJ2-6 and V is TRBV7-8; TRBD1 agrees at 8 bases. J lost 12 bases, V lost 2 bases, and 3 bases had no gene match. From germline, CDR1 is SGHVS and CDR2 FQNEAQ. The CDR3 spans 13 residues.